Here is one TCR beta chain with its context. Donors likely had unrecorded immune exposures despite being nominally healthy when sampled. The PCR ran on 60 Vbeta and 13 Jbeta primers. Here immunoSEQ multiplex PCR was the method, and the copy in TCRdb shows in-frame clones only, minus some. The sample has about 190,000 clones, 65% to 85% seen once; the top ten hold 1.5% to 2%. From germline, CDR1 is SNHLY and CDR2 FYNNEI. The V gene lost 5 bases and the J gene lost 7 bases, with 20 bases spanning the gap. The CDR3 runs 15 residues. The source of the sample is a study of cytomegalovirus exposure and HLA in healthy donors.

The receptor's source is a man between 40 and 49 years old in good health and CMV-seropositive. The V call is TRBV2, the J call TRBJ1-2; D not certain. The sequenced sample was PBMCs. CDR3 loop: CASSLRTTDVGGYTF. For the CDR3, the DNA is TGTGCCAGCAGTCTTCGGACTACTGACGTTGGTGGCTACACCTTC.